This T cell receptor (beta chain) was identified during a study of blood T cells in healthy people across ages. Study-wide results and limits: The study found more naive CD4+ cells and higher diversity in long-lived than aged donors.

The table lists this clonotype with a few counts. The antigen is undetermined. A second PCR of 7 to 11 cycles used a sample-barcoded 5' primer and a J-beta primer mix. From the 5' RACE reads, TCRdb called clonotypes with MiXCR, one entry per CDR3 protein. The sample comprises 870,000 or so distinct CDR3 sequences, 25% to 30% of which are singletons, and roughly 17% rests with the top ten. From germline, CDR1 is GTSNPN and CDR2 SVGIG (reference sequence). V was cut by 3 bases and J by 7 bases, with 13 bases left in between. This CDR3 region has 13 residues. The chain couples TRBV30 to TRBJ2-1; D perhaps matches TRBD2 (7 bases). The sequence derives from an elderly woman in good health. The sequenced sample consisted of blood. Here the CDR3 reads CAWRGGARNEQFF. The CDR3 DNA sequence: TGTGCCTGGAGGGGGGGGGCCAGGAATGAGCAGTTCTTC. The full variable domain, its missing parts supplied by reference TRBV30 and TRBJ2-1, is SQTIHQWPATLVQPVGSPLSLECTVEGTSNPNLYWYRQAAGRGLQLLFYSVGIGQISSEVPQNLSASRPQDRQFILSSKKLLLSDSGFYLCAWRGGARNEQFFGPGTRLTVL.